The 16 T cell receptor beta chains below all came from one sample that was sequenced in a study of T-cell reconstitution after alpha-beta-depleted transplantation in children. A library of TCRbeta sequences, prepared with unique molecular identifiers, was generated. TCRdb reanalysed the PCR reads using MiXCR and keeps one entry per CDR3 protein. The repertoire has approximately 220,000 distinct CDR3 sequences, around a sixth of them found once; the top ten carry 35% to 50%. The source was PBMCs, mostly from graft donor cells, collected 360 days after TCRalphabeta/CD19-depleted stem cell transplant. These receptor sequences come from a male patient aged 2-10 years who had a stem cell transplant for acute lymphoblastic leukemia, so the T cells may come from the graft donor.

This clonotype was seen a few times. The V gene is TRBV29-1, the J gene TRBJ2-6; D gene unclear. CDR3 length equals 15 residues. The germline V gene encodes CDR1 SQVTM and CDR2 ANQGSEA. With 3 bases removed from V and 0 bases from J, the gap between germline ends came to 9 bases. Here the CDR3 reads CSVDVWVSGANVLTF. CDR3 coding DNA: TGCAGCGTTGATGTTTGGGTCTCTGGGGCCAACGTCCTGACTTTC.

This clonotype was counted a few times. The chain couples TRBV12-3 or TRBV12-4 to TRBJ1-1; no clear D. This CDR3 spans 14 amino acids. Trimming pared 2 bases from V and 3 bases from J, leaving 10 bases between. The CDR3, as DNA: TGTGCCAGCAGTTTAATCTCCACGCACACTGAAGCTTTCTTT. Protein: CASSLISTHTEAFF.

This clonotype came up a few times. The chain combines TRBV10-3 with TRBJ1-1; 10 bases fit TRBD1. The CDR3 runs 13 residues. The junction had 5 bases not matched to a gene; V was cut back by 7 bases and J by 6 bases. Germline V gene lookup returns CDR1 ENHRY and CDR2 SYGVKD. The CDR3 region has the DNA TGTGCCATCACCCGGGACAGGGGACCTGAAGCTTTCTTT. Protein product: CAITRDRGPEAFF.

V and J are TRBV11-2 and TRBJ2-1; D remains unclear. CDR3 size: 9 residues. V was trimmed by 3 bases and J by 13 bases, leaving 4 bases between them. The germline CDR1 and CDR2 sequences are SGHAT and FQNNGV. CDR3 residues: CASSFPQFF. CDR3 coding DNA: TGTGCCAGCAGCTTCCCCCAGTTCTTC.

This clonotype has only a few counts. The gene calls are TRBV10-1 and TRBJ1-1, with D perhaps matching TRBD1 (6 bases). The CDR3 runs 14 residues. Trimming left V 2 bases short and J 5 bases short, with 12 bases between. Germline loops: CDR1 WNHNN, CDR2 SYGVQD (reference sequence). CDR3 residues: CASSEIGGQTEAFF. As DNA, the CDR3 is TGCGCCAGCAGTGAGATCGGGGGGCAGACTGAAGCTTTCTTT.

This clonotype showed up just a few times. The chain uses TRBV29-1 and TRBJ2-7; the D gene is possibly TRBD1 (5 bases). This CDR3 contains 14 residues. With 6 bases removed from V and 3 bases from J, the gap between germline ends came to 18 bases. The V gene's germline CDR1 is SQVTM and CDR2 ANQGSEA. Here the CDR3 DNA reads TGCAGCGTGGTCAGGGTTATACCCAGCTACGAGCAGTACTTC. Amino acid sequence: CSVVRVIPSYEQYF.

This clonotype has only a few counts. V is TRBV7-2 and J is TRBJ2-1; 10 nucleotides agree with TRBD2. The trim removed 2 bases at V and 2 bases at J, leaving 6 bases unmatched. This CDR3 spans 17 amino acids. From germline, CDR1 is SGHTA and CDR2 FQGNSA. The CDR3 sequence is CASSLTVAGGPYNEQFF. For the CDR3, the DNA is TGTGCCAGCAGCTTAACGGTAGCGGGGGGCCCCTACAATGAGCAGTTCTTC. The complete variable domain, with remaining parts taken from reference TRBV7-2 and TRBJ2-1, reads GAGVSQSPSNKVTEKGKDVELRCDPISGHTALYWYRQSLGQGLEFLIYFQGNSAPDKSGLPSDRFSAERTGGSVSTLTIQRTQQEDSAVYLCASSLTVAGGPYNEQFFGPGTRLTVL.

This clonotype was seen a few times. The chain employs TRBV6-1 and TRBJ2-1; 10 nucleotides match TRBD2. Germline trimming cut 6 bases from V and 6 bases from J; bases unmatched to any gene: 5. The CDR3 consists of 14 residues. Germline V gene data show CDR1 as MNHNS and CDR2 as SASEGT. The CDR3 DNA follows: TGTGCCAGCAGCCAGAGCGGGGGGGGCAATGAGCAGTTCTTC. It is translated as CASSQSGGGNEQFF.

The chain links TRBV28 to TRBJ1-2; tentatively, D is TRBD1 (6 bases). V was pared by 6 bases and J by 4 bases, with 24 bases between. The germline V gene has CDR1 MDHEN and CDR2 SYDVKM. This CDR3 has 17 amino acids. The CDR3 nucleotides read TGTGCCAGCAGAAGAAAGAGTAATGCGGGGGGCCTCTATGGCTACACCTTC. Amino acids: CASRRKSNAGGLYGYTF.

This clonotype showed up just a few times. V gene TRBV5-1 combines with J gene TRBJ2-2; D gene uncertain. This CDR3 contains 16 residues. With 0 bases removed from V and 5 bases from J, the gap between germline ends came to 14 bases. The V gene's germline CDR1 is SGHRS and CDR2 YFSETQ. CDR3 bases: TGCGCCAGCAGCTTGGCCGAATTCAGTGAAACCGGGGAGCTGTTTTTT. It yields the protein CASSLAEFSETGELFF.

This clonotype occurred a few times. The chain has TRBV6-5 and TRBJ2-5; D gene ambiguous. Germline loops: CDR1 MNHEY, CDR2 SVGAGI. The CDR3 covers 12 residues. The germline V and J ends were trimmed by 8 bases and 5 bases, with 12 bases remaining between them. The CDR3 sequence: CASSRYGETQYF. In DNA form, the CDR3 reads TGTGCCAGCTCCAGGTATGGGGAGACCCAGTACTTC.

Concerning this clonotype itself: One base away lies a much larger clone, so this may be a sequencing read error. The V gene is TRBV3-1, the J gene TRBJ2-1; 8 bases fit TRBD2. The length of the CDR3 is 16 residues. From germline, CDR1 is LGHDT and CDR2 YNNKEL (reference sequence). The CDR3 bases are TGTACCAGCAGCCCAGGGGCGGGGGGCTCCTACAATGAGCAGTTCTTC. This codes for CTSSPGAGGSYNEQFF.

This clonotype was counted between two and nine times. The chain links TRBV6-1 to TRBJ2-7, with D possibly matching TRBD1 (5 bases). This CDR3 comprises 14 residues. V lost 4 bases to trimming and J lost 0 bases, with 10 bases between them. The germline V gene has CDR1 MNHNS and CDR2 SASEGT. CDR3 loop: CASSARVSSYEQYF. Written as DNA, the CDR3 is TGTGCCAGCAGTGCCAGGGTAAGCTCCTACGAGCAGTACTTC.

This chain uses TRBV28 with TRBJ2-1; 12 bases agree with TRBD1. The ends lost 6 bases at V and 6 bases at J; junction bases unmatched: 15. Germline CDR1 and CDR2: MDHEN and SYDVKM. This CDR3 region has 18 residues. CDR3 DNA sequence: TGTGCCAGCAGCCGCCCCGGCGTAGGGACAGGGGGCCGCAATGAGCAGTTCTTC. This gives the protein CASSRPGVGTGGRNEQFF.

This clonotype was seen a few times. The chain links TRBV24-1 to TRBJ2-7; maybe TRBD1 (6 bases). Germline V gene sequence: CDR1 KGHDR, CDR2 SFDVKD. Trimming left V 2 bases short and J 1 base short, with 14 bases between. The CDR3 loop spans 16 amino acids. CDR3 protein: CATSDSAGVPSYEQYF. The CDR3 DNA reads as TGTGCCACCAGTGATTCGGCAGGGGTCCCATCCTACGAGCAGTACTTC.

This clonotype occurred many times. The rearrangement joins TRBV20-1 to TRBJ2-7, with a weak D call TRBD2 (7 bases). From germline, CDR1 is DFQATT and CDR2 SNEGSKA (reference sequence). The CDR3 is 17 residues long. Trimming pared 7 bases from V and 0 bases from J, leaving 25 bases between. CDR3 nucleotides: TGCAGTGGAAAGGCCCTGGGGGGGGCGCCGAGCTCCTACGAGCAGTACTTC. Protein product: CSGKALGGAPSSYEQYF.